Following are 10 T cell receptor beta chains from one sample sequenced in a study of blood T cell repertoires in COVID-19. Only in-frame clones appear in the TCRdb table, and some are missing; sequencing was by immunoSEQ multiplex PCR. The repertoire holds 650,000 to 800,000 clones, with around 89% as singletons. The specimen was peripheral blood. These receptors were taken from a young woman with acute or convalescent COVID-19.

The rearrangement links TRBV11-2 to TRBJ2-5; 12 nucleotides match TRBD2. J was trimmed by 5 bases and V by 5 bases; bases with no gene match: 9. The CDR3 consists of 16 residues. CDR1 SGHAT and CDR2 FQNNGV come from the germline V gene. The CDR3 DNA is TGTGCCAGCAGCCGAGCACTAGCGGGGGGAGAGGAGACCCAGTACTTC. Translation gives CASSRALAGGEETQYF.

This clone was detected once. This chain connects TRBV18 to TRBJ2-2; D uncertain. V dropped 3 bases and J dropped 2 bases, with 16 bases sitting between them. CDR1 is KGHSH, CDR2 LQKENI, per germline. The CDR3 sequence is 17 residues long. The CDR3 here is CASSPDSLLSNTGELFF. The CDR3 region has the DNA TGTGCCAGCTCACCCGATTCACTGCTTTCCAACACCGGGGAGCTGTTTTTT.

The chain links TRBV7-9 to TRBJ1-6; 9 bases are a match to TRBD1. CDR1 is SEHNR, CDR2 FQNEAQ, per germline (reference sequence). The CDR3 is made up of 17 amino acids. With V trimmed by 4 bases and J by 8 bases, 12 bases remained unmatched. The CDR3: CASSSTFQGQGYSPLHF. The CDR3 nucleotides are TGTGCCAGCAGCTCCACATTTCAAGGACAGGGGTATTCACCCCTCCACTTT. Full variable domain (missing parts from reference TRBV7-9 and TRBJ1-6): DTGVSQNPRHKITKRGQNVTFRCDPISEHNRLYWYRQTLGQGPEFLTYFQNEAQLEKSRLLSDRFSAERPKGSFSTLEIQRTEQGDSAMYLCASSSTFQGQGYSPLHFGNGTRLTVT.

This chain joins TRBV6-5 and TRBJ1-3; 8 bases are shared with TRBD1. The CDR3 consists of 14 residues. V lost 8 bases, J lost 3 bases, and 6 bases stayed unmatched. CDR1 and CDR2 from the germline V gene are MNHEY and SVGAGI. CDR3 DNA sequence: TGTGCCAGCCGGGACAGGTCCCTTGGAAACACCATATATTTT. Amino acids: CASRDRSLGNTIYF.

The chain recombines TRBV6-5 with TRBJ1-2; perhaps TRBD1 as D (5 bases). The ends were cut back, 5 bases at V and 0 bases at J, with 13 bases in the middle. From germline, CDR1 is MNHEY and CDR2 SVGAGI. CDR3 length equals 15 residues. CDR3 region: CASSNRGASNYGYTF. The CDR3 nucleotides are TGTGCCAGCAGTAACCGTGGGGCCTCTAACTATGGCTACACCTTC.

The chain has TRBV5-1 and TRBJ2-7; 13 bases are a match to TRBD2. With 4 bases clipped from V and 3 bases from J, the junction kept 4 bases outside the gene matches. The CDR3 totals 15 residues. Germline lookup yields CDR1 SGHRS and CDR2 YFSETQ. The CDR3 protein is CASSNRLAGGYEQYF. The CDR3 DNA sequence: TGCGCCAGCAGCAACAGACTAGCGGGGGGCTACGAGCAGTACTTC.

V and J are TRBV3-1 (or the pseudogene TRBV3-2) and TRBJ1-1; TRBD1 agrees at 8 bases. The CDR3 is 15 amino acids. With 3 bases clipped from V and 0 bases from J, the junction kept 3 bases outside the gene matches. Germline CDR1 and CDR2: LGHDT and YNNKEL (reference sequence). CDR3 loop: CASSHRTGMNTEAFF. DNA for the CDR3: TGTGCCAGCAGCCACCGGACAGGGATGAACACTGAAGCTTTCTTT.

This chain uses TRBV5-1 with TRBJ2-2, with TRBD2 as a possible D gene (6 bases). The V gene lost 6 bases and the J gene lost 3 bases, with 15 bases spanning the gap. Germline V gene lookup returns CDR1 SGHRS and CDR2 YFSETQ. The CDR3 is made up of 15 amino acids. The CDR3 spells CASMVGGYDTGELFF. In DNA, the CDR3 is TGCGCCAGCATGGTTGGGGGGTACGACACCGGGGAGCTGTTTTTT.

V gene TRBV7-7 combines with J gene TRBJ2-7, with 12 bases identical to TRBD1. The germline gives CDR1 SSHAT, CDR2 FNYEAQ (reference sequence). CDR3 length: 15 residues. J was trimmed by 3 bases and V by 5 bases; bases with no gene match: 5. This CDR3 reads CASSLGTGGGYEQYF. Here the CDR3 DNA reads TGTGCCAGCAGCCTTGGGACAGGGGGCGGCTACGAGCAGTACTTC.

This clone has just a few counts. CDR3 in DNA: TGTGCCAGCTCGACCGCCCCGACAGGGGGAGGCCAGCCCCAGCATTTT. Protein: CASSTAPTGGGQPQHF. The chain links TRBV18 to TRBJ1-5; TRBD1 agrees at 9 bases. The CDR3 has 16 residues. CDR1 KGHSH and CDR2 LQKENI come from the germline V gene. J gave up 7 bases and V 6 bases, and 13 bases lay outside the gene matches.